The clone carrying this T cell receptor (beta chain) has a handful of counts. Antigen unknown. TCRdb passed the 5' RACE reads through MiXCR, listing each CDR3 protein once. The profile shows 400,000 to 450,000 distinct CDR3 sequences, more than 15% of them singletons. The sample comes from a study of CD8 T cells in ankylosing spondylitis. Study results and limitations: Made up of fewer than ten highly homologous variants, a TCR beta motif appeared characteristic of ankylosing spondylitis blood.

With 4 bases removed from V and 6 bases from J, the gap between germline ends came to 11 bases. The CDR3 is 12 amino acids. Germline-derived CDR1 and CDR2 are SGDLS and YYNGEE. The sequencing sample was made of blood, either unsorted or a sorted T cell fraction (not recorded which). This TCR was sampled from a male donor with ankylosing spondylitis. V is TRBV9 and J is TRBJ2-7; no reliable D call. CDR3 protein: CASSPTGVEQYF. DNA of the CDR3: TGTGCCAGCAGCCCAACTGGGGTCGAGCAGTACTTC.